These 25 T cell receptor beta chains share one sample of origin, sequenced in a study of T cell repertoires in cytomegalovirus infection (dated by TCRdb to between 2019 and 2020). Sequencing was performed on an Illumina HiSeq 1500. TCRdb handled the public reads itself, with Q25 trimming in fastp and clone calling in MiXCR, and kept productive beta chains. Rows merge per CDR3 protein into single entries with the most common DNA and genes. For this sample there are fewer than 250,000 distinct CDR3 sequences; around an eighth appear just once. The ten largest clones take up 1.5% to 2% of the sample. The sequencing sample was made of PBMCs. These receptors came from a human donor in good health (CMV status not recorded). Some clones in this sample may be carry-over from other donors' samples.

In this sample, this clonotype turned up a few times. This sequence joins TRBV7-2 and TRBJ2-7; possible D gene TRBD2, 6 bases. Germline V gene sequence: CDR1 SGHTA, CDR2 FQGNSA. There are 14 residues in the CDR3. V was shortened by 2 bases and J by 0 bases, with 8 bases between the two germline ends. This chain's CDR3 is CASSLRGTSYEQYF. For the CDR3, the DNA is TGTGCCAGCAGCTTACGGGGGACCTCCTACGAGCAGTACTTC.

This clonotype was picked up a small number of times. The rearrangement joins TRBV12-3 or TRBV12-4 to TRBJ1-5, with a weak D call TRBD1 (5 bases). The CDR3 spans 15 residues. V lost 3 bases and J lost 2, with 11 bases in between. This chain's CDR3 is CASSFGGDRNQPQHF. The CDR3 coding sequence is TGTGCCAGCAGTTTCGGGGGGGATCGCAATCAGCCCCAGCATTTT.

This clonotype was found many times. The chain carries TRBV6-2 or TRBV6-3 and TRBJ2-5, with 8 bases aligning to TRBD2. J lost 5 bases, V lost 7 bases, and 12 bases had no gene match. Germline values: CDR1 MNHEY, CDR2 SVGEGT. CDR3 length equals 15 residues. CDR3 sequence: CASIPGGWILETQYF. DNA for the CDR3: TGTGCCAGCATCCCGGGGGGGTGGATCTTGGAGACCCAGTACTTC.

This clonotype appeared many times. This sequence joins TRBV11-1 and TRBJ2-3, with TRBD1 as a possible D gene (6 bases). This CDR3 comprises 13 residues. The ends were cut back, 3 bases at V and 4 bases at J, with 8 bases in the middle. The germline CDR1 and CDR2 sequences are SGHAT and FQDESV (reference sequence). The CDR3 DNA sequence: TGTGCCAGCAGCTTGGGGGCCCCAGATACGCAGTATTTT. Its protein product is CASSLGAPDTQYF.

The chain couples TRBV9 to TRBJ1-1; no firm D call. CDR1 is SGDLS, CDR2 YYNGEE, per germline. Trimming shortened V by 3 bases and J by 1 base, and 10 bases separated the two germline ends. The CDR3 totals 14 residues. CDR3 amino acids: CASSAGIQNTEAFF. Written as DNA, the CDR3 is TGTGCCAGCAGCGCTGGGATCCAGAACACTGAAGCTTTCTTT.

The chain carries TRBV6-1 and TRBJ2-3; TRBD2 is a possible D gene (6 bases). The V end lost 5 bases, the J end lost 11 bases, and 32 bases lay between the germline ends. The CDR3 sequence is 18 residues long. Germline CDR1 reads MNHNS; CDR2 reads SASEGT. The CDR3 DNA is TGTGCCAGCAGTTCCATCCGGGGAGGAGCGGGTCCAAGTGTGAAGCAGTATTTT. Protein product: CASSSIRGGAGPSVKQYF.

This clonotype was recorded many times. The V gene is TRBV7-2, the J gene TRBJ2-2; no reliable D call. V was cut by 0 bases and J by 7 bases, with 6 bases left in between. Germline assignment: CDR1 SGHTA and CDR2 FQGNSA. This CDR3 contains 13 residues. The DNA for the CDR3 is TGTGCCAGCAGCTTAGCGGAGAACGGGGAGCTGTTTTTT. It specifies CASSLAENGELFF.

This clonotype has a count of ten or more. The CDR3 loop reads CASSPQGGVYQPQHF. The CDR3 coding sequence is TGTGCCAGCAGTCCACAGGGGGGGGTATACCAGCCCCAGCATTTT. The gene calls are TRBV6-2 or TRBV6-3 and TRBJ1-5, with 8 bases that match TRBD1. CDR1 is MNHEY, CDR2 SVGEGT, per germline. There are 15 residues in the CDR3. V gave up 5 bases and J gave up 7 bases; unmatched junction bases: 10.

The genes are TRBV20-1 and TRBJ2-3, with 8 bases fitting TRBD1. V shed 7 bases, J shed 6 bases, and the junction held 9 bases outside the gene matches. The V gene's germline CDR1 is DFQATT and CDR2 SNEGSKA (reference sequence). This CDR3 is built from 13 residues. The CDR3 protein is CSVERTGKDTQYF. CDR3 DNA sequence: TGCAGTGTCGAGCGGACAGGGAAGGATACGCAGTATTTT.

This clonotype was detected ten times or more. The chain links TRBV29-1 to TRBJ2-2; unclear D gene. V lost 2 bases and J 5 bases, leaving 9 bases between the germline ends. Germline values: CDR1 SQVTM, CDR2 ANQGSEA. The CDR3 is made up of 13 amino acids. CDR3 DNA sequence: TGCAGCGTTGAACCTCGTTCGACCGGGGAGCTGTTTTTT. It yields the protein CSVEPRSTGELFF.

This clonotype was detected only a few times. The J gene is TRBJ2-2, the V gene TRBV29-1; tentatively, D is TRBD1 or TRBD2 (5 bases each). Germline values: CDR1 SQVTM, CDR2 ANQGSEA. Trimming cost V 6 bases and J 0 bases, with 8 bases left between them. The CDR3 is 13 amino acids. CDR3 sequence reads: CSVVGANTGELFF. In DNA, the CDR3 is TGCAGCGTCGTGGGGGCGAACACCGGGGAGCTGTTTTTT.

The gene calls are TRBV7-9 and TRBJ1-1; no clear D gene. The V gene lost 2 bases and the J gene lost 5 bases, with 12 bases spanning the gap. The CDR3 is 14 residues long. The germline CDR1 and CDR2 sequences are SEHNR and FQNEAQ (reference sequence). The CDR3 DNA is TGTGCCAGCAGCTTATCGTCTACGGTTACTGAAGCTTTCTTT. Protein sequence: CASSLSSTVTEAFF.

This clonotype was counted many times. V usage is TRBV7-3 and J usage is TRBJ2-3, with D possibly called TRBD1 or TRBD2 (5 bases each). V lost 1 base, J lost 4 bases, and 15 bases lay in between. The germline gives CDR1 SGHTA, CDR2 FQGTGA. CDR3 length: 16 residues. The CDR3 spells CASSLRVGRGADTQYF. For the CDR3, the DNA is TGTGCCAGCAGCTTAAGAGTAGGAAGGGGAGCAGATACGCAGTATTTT.

This clonotype was seen a few times. The chain uses TRBV9 and TRBJ2-7; 7 bases are a match to TRBD1. CDR1 is SGDLS, CDR2 YYNGEE, per germline. J lost 3 bases, V lost 4 bases, and 7 bases had no gene match. CDR3 length: 14 amino acids. The CDR3 DNA reads as TGTGCCAGCAGCCGAGGGGGCTTAAGCTACGAGCAGTACTTC. It translates to CASSRGGLSYEQYF.

V is TRBV29-1 and J is TRBJ1-1; 7 nucleotides agree with TRBD1. CDR1 is SQVTM and CDR2 is ANQGSEA in the germline V gene. V was pared by 5 bases and J by 4 bases, with 10 bases of the junction left unmatched. CDR3 length: 14 amino acids. The chain's CDR3 is CSVWPGQLGTEAFF. The CDR3, as DNA: TGCAGCGTTTGGCCGGGACAGCTGGGCACTGAAGCTTTCTTT.

This clonotype was observed a few times. The chain links TRBV12-3 or TRBV12-4 to TRBJ2-7, with a possible D match to TRBD2 (7 bases). V was clipped by 1 base and J by 9 bases, with 13 bases between them. The CDR3 covers 13 residues. CDR3 DNA: TGTGCCAGCAGTTTAGATTGGGGGGGCGGGCAGTACTTC. Translating it yields CASSLDWGGGQYF.

The chain couples TRBV12-3 or TRBV12-4 to TRBJ1-5; 10 nucleotides align to TRBD1. The ends lost 6 bases at V and 7 bases at J; junction bases unmatched: 9. The CDR3 is 15 amino acids. CDR3 sequence: CASSAGQGGRQPQHF. CDR3 nucleotides: TGTGCCAGCAGCGCCGGACAGGGGGGCAGGCAGCCCCAGCATTTT.

This clonotype appeared a few times. This chain links TRBV29-1 with TRBJ1-1, with D hard to call. The CDR3 is made up of 13 amino acids. From germline, CDR1 is SQVTM and CDR2 ANQGSEA. V was pared by 4 bases and J by 6 bases, with 15 bases between. The CDR3, as DNA: TGCAGCGTTGGTTTTTCGGGTTTCCCTGAAGCTTTCTTT. This gives the protein CSVGFSGFPEAFF. The whole variable domain, remainder taken from reference TRBV29-1 and TRBJ1-1, is SAVISQKPSRDICQRGTSLTIQCQVDSQVTMMFWYRQQPGQSLTLIATANQGSEATYESGFVIDKFPISRPNLTFSTLTVSNMSPEDSSIYLCSVGFSGFPEAFFGQGTRLTVV.

The rearrangement links TRBV28 to TRBJ1-2; TRBD1 matches at 7 bases. Germline V gene sequence: CDR1 MDHEN, CDR2 SYDVKM. The CDR3 has 13 amino acids. The V segment lost 5 bases and the J segment 3 bases; nucleotides outside the gene matches: 3. The CDR3 coding sequence is TGTGCCAGCAGTATACAGGGGTACTATGGCTACACCTTC. Protein: CASSIQGYYGYTF.

This clonotype was observed at least ten times. This chain uses TRBV7-2 with TRBJ1-2; 8 nucleotides agree with TRBD1. V shed 5 bases, J shed 0 bases, and the junction held 8 bases outside the gene matches. CDR3 size: 16 residues. Germline V gene lookup returns CDR1 SGHTA and CDR2 FQGNSA. In DNA, the CDR3 is TGTGCCAGCAGCGCGCTTCGACAGGGGACTAACTATGGCTACACCTTC. Translation gives CASSALRQGTNYGYTF.

V is TRBV5-1 and J is TRBJ1-5; D is undetermined. CDR1 SGHRS and CDR2 YFSETQ come from the germline V gene. The CDR3 totals 15 residues. Trimming shortened V by 2 bases and J by 0 bases, and 9 bases separated the two germline ends. The CDR3 loop reads CASSLGVDSNQPQHF. The DNA for the CDR3 is TGCGCCAGCAGCTTAGGCGTGGATAGCAATCAGCCCCAGCATTTT. Based on the CDR3 plus reference TRBV5-1 and TRBJ1-5, the full variable domain is KAGVTQTPRYLIKTRGQQVTLSCSPISGHRSVSWYQQTPGQGLQFLFEYFSETQRNKGNFPGRFSGRQFSNSRSEMNVSTLELGDSALYLCASSLGVDSNQPQHFGDGTRLSIL.

This clonotype was detected ten times or more. One end of the junction varies from germline; a read error may be responsible. The genes are TRBV5-7 and TRBJ1-1; TRBD1 agrees at 8 bases. TRBV5-7 is classed as an ORF, of uncertain function. CDR3 size: 17 residues. The CDR3 loop reads CASSLVGDRRLNTEAFF. The CDR3 DNA reads TGTGCCAGCAGTCTGGTGGGGGACAGGCGTCTGAATACTGAAGCTTTCTTT.

This clonotype was detected many times. This rearrangement joins TRBV7-3 to TRBJ2-7; maybe TRBD1 (6 bases). The CDR3 consists of 15 residues. From germline, CDR1 is SGHTA and CDR2 FQGTGA. The V and J ends lost 2 bases and 5 bases respectively, with 16 bases between them. CDR3 in DNA: TGTGCCAGCAGCTTAGAGGGACACACGGGAAACGAGCAGTACTTC. This gives the protein CASSLEGHTGNEQYF.

In its sample, this clonotype was seen many times. The chain employs TRBV7-2 and TRBJ2-3; TRBD2 agrees at 8 bases. This CDR3 has 17 residues. Per germline, CDR1 SGHTA and CDR2 FQGNSA. The ends lost 1 base at V and 1 base at J; junction bases unmatched: 7. This CDR3 reads CASSLVVGGGRTDTQYF. The CDR3 DNA reads TGTGCCAGCAGCTTAGTTGTTGGCGGGGGGCGCACAGATACGCAGTATTTT.

This chain connects TRBV6-2 or TRBV6-3 to TRBJ1-5; TRBD1 aligns across 10 bases. This CDR3 has 15 amino acids. Germline CDR1 MNHEY, CDR2 SVGEGT. With 6 bases clipped from V and 5 bases from J, the junction kept 7 bases outside the gene matches. The DNA for the CDR3 is TGTGCCAGCAGGCGGGACAGGGGCCCCCATCAGCCCCAGCATTTT. Translation gives CASRRDRGPHQPQHF.